These T cell receptor beta chains were read from a single sample in a study of monozygotic twins with inflammatory bowel disease. For each CDR3 protein, TCRdb gives one entry from its re-call of the 5' RACE reads, without DNA. The table lists some 200,000 distinct CDR3 sequences. Input material: blood. These receptors were taken from a human donor with ulcerative colitis or Crohn's disease, or a healthy co-twin of an affected twin (not recorded which). Both conserved end residues are part of each CDR3.

>TRBV5-4|TRBJ2-3
CASSLGGELYF
>TRBV11-2|TRBJ2-5
CASSYNGGPETQYF
>TRBV18|TRBJ2-3
CASSPGHTDTQYF
>TRBV20-1|TRBJ2-3
CSAPRQGAISHTQYF
>TRBV7-9|TRBJ2-4
CASSFSGTNIAKNIQYF
>TRBV20-1|TRBJ2-3
CSARGIGTDTQYF
>TRBV7-2|TRBJ2-1
CASSRTSGVGNEQFF
>TRBV23-1|TRBJ2-3
CASSQTKGTTSTDTQYF
>TRBV3-1|TRBJ1-3
CASSQRNSGNTIYF
>TRBV6-1|TRBJ2-7
CASSDVAGQDYEQYF
>TRBV12-3/TRBV12-4|TRBJ2-3
CASSGTGPHTQYF
>TRBV20-1|TRBJ2-3
CSARPWSRADTQYF
>TRBV20-1|TRBJ2-7
CSASKGNYEQYF
>TRBV18|TRBJ1-2
CASSPGQGANGYTF
>TRBV12-3/TRBV12-4|TRBJ2-1
CASSTRRGQAVNEQFF
>TRBV11-3|TRBJ2-2
CASTLGTGELFF
>TRBV24-1|TRBJ2-1
CATSDLGGPRDEQFF
>TRBV4-2|TRBJ1-3
CASSQAGGLGGNTIYF
>TRBV20-1|TRBJ2-7
CSAPAGTGVGEQYF
>TRBV5-1|TRBJ1-2
CASSLTGPRNTNYGYTF
>TRBV20-1|TRBJ2-2
CSARYDVATGELFF
>TRBV4-2|TRBJ1-5
CASSQELSRSQPQHF
>TRBV4-1|TRBJ2-7
CASSRGWTGTNEQYF
>TRBV5-1|TRBJ1-1
CASSFSPGQITEAFF